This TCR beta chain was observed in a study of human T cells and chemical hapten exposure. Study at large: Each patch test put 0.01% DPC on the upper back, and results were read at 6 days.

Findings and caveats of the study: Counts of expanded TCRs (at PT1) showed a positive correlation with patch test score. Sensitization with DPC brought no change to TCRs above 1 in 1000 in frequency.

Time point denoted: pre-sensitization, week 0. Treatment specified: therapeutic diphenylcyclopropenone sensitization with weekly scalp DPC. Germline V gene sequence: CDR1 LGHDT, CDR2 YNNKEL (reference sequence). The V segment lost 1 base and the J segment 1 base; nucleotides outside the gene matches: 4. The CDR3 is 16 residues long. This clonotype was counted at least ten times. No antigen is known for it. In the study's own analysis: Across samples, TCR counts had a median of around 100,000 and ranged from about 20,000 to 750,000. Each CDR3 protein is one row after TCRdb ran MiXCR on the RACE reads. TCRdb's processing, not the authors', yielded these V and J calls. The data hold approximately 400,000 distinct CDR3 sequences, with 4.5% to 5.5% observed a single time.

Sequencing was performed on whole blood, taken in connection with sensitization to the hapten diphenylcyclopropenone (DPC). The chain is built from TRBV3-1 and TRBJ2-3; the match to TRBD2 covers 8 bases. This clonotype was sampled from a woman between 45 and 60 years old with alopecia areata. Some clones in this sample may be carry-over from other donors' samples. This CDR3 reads CASSQGARGGTDTQYF. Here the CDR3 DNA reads TGTGCCAGCAGCCAAGGGGCGCGGGGGGGCACAGATACGCAGTATTTT.